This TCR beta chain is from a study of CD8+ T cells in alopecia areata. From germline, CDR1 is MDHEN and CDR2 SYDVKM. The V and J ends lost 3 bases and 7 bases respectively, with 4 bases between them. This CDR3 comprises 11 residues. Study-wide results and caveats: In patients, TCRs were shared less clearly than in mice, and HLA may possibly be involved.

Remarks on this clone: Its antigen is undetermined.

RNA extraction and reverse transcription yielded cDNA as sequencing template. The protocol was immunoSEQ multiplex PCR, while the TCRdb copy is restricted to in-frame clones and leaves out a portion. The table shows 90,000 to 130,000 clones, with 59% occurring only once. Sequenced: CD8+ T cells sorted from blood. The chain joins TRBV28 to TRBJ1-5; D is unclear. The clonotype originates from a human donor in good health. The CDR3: CASSFGQPQHF. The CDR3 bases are TGTGCCAGCAGTTTTGGGCAGCCCCAGCATTTT.